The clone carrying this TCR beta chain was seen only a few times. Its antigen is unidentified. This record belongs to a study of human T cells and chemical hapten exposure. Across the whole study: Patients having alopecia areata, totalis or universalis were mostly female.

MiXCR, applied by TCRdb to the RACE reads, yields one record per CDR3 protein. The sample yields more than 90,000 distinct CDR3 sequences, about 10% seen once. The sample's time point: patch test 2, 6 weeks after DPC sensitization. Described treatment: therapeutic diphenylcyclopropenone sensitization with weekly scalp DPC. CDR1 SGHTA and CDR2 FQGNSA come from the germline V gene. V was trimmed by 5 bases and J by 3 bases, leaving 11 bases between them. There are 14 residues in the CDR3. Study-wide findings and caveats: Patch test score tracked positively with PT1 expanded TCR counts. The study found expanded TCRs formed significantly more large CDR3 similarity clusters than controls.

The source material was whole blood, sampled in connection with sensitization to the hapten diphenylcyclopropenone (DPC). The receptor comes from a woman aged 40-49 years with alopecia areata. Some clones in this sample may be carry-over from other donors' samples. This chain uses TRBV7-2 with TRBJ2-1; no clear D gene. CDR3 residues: CASSLTLNYNEQFF. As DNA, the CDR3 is TGTGCCAGCAGCCTAACCCTAAACTACAATGAGCAGTTCTTC. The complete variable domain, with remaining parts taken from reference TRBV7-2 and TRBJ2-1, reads GAGVSQSPSNKVTEKGKDVELRCDPISGHTALYWYRQSLGQGLEFLIYFQGNSAPDKSGLPSDRFSAERTGGSVSTLTIQRTQQEDSAVYLCASSLTLNYNEQFFGPGTRLTVL.